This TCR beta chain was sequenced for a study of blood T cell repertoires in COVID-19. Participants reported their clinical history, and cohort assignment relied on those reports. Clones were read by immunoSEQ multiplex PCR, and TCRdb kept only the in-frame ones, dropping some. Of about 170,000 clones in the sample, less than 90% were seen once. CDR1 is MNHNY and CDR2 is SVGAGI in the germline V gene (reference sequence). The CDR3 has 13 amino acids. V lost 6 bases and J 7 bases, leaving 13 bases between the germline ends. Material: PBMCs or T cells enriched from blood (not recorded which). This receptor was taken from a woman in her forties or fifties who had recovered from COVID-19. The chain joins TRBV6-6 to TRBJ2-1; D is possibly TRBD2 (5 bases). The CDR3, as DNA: TGTGCCAGCAGCATACTAGTTGGGAATGAGCAGTTCTTC. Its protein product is CASSILVGNEQFF.